This T cell receptor (beta chain) was observed in a study of blood T cells in healthy people across ages. With a J-beta primer mix and a sample-barcoded 5' primer, a second PCR ran about 7 to 11 cycles. TCRdb fed the 5' RACE reads into MiXCR, producing one record per CDR3 protein. The sample consists of fewer than 800,000 distinct CDR3 sequences, roughly 25% of them appearing once. V lost 5 bases and J 3 bases, leaving 4 bases between the germline ends. The CDR3 has 10 residues. The V gene's germline CDR1 is DFQATT and CDR2 SNEGSKA (reference sequence). Another study also made use of these data, one on T cells of mothers and their children.

The receptor's source is a boy younger than 18 in good health. The chain is built from TRBV20-1 and TRBJ1-1; D uncertain. What was sequenced was blood. CDR3 bases: TGCAGTGCTCTGGACACTGAAGCTTTCTTT. It encodes CSALDTEAFF.